This TCR beta chain was sequenced in a study of CD8 T cells in ankylosing spondylitis. Study-wide points: A CD8+ phenotype characterized the disease-linked clones, which were relatively rare in peripheral blood. Clones linked to disease were reported to show significant enrichment in matched ankylosing spondylitis synovial fluid. A TCR beta motif of under 10 highly homologous variants seemed to mark ankylosing spondylitis blood.

This clonotype turned up a few times. The antigen is not known. Germline lookup yields CDR1 SQVTM and CDR2 ANQGSEA. The CDR3 extends over 13 amino acids. V was cut by 4 bases and J by 2 bases, with 10 bases left in between. Quantitative 5'-RACE with molecular barcodes generated TCR beta libraries. TCRdb re-called the 5' RACE reads through MiXCR, storing one row per CDR3 protein. Of hundreds of thousands of distinct CDR3 sequences in the sample, roughly 25% are singletons; the top ten hold approximately 6.6%. Material for sequencing was blood, either unsorted or a sorted T cell fraction (not recorded which). The receptor was derived from a male donor with ankylosing spondylitis or in good health (not recorded which). V is TRBV29-1 and J is TRBJ2-3; D gene unclear. CDR3 amino acids: CSVGTALTDTQYF. The CDR3 DNA sequence: TGCAGCGTTGGCACAGCGCTCACAGATACGCAGTATTTT.